The clone carrying this T cell receptor (beta chain) turned up a few times. These data come from a study of T-cell reconstitution after alpha-beta-depleted transplantation in children. Researchers prepared the TCRbeta library using unique molecular identifiers, the study reports. MiXCR, applied by TCRdb to the PCR reads, yields one record per CDR3 protein. The data contain some 500,000 distinct CDR3 sequences, 30% to 35% of them seen just once; the ten biggest clones take up around 2.5%. CDR1 is SGHAT and CDR2 is FQNNGV in the germline V gene. CDR3 length: 19 residues. Trimming took 1 base from V and 6 from J; bases not matched to a gene: 17.

The rearrangement joins TRBV11-2 to TRBJ2-3; 9 positions agree with TRBD2. Material: PBMCs from the stem cell graft donor, obtained from the stem cell graft. The receptor was isolated from a human donor who donated a stem cell graft to a child with aplastic anemia. DNA for the CDR3: TGTGCCAGCAGCTTAGTACCCTCTTTTAGCGGGAGAAACGGGGATACGCAGTATTTT. It specifies CASSLVPSFSGRNGDTQYF.